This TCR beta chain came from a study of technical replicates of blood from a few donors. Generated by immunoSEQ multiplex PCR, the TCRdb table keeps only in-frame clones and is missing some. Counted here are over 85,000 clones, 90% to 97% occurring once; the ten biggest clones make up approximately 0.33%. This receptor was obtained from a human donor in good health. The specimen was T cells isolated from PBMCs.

The CDR3 sequence is CASSVVAGGPDTQYF. CDR3 coding DNA: TGTGCCAGCAGCGTAGTGGCGGGAGGGCCAGATACGCAGTATTTT. The chain links TRBV9 to TRBJ2-3, with 9 bases fitting TRBD2. In germline, CDR1 is SGDLS, CDR2 YYNGEE. CDR3 size: 15 residues. The ends lost 0 bases at V and 4 bases at J; junction bases unmatched: 3.